This record covers a single TCR beta chain. Its target is unknown. The germline gives CDR1 LNHDA, CDR2 SQIVND (reference sequence). The CDR3 runs 12 residues. V lost 7 bases, J lost 4 bases, and 10 bases lay in between. The sample is drawn from a study of identifying expanded T cells in peripheral blood. Study-wide results and limits: Over approximately two and four weeks, about 15 and 19 clones changed, versus roughly 1.2 between replicates.

Method: immunoSEQ multiplex PCR; TCRdb's copy keeps in-frame clones and lacks some. The table has roughly 90,000 clones, approximately 81% seen once. The TCR was taken from a person between 18 and 69 years old in good health. The chain uses TRBV19 and TRBJ1-2, with D possibly TRBD1 on 6 matching bases. The sample taken for sequencing was blood. The CDR3 spells CASTDRRYGYTF. CDR3 DNA: TGTGCCAGTACCGACAGGCGCTATGGCTACACCTTC.